Detailed here is one T cell receptor beta chain. Its antigen is currently unknown. This record belongs to a study of OX40 agonist ivuxolimab in advanced cancers. Looked up from germline, CDR1 is SGDLS and CDR2 is YYNGEE. The CDR3 totals 13 residues. The V and J ends lost 3 bases and 14 bases respectively, with 19 bases between them. Profiling relied on immunoSEQ multiplex PCR, and the TCRdb table lists in-frame clones only, not all of them. This repertoire shows more than 25,000 clones, approximately 79% found once; its top ten account for 25% to 30%. Notes on the study in general: What antigens the expanded peripheral T cells recognized was never established.

The receptor's source is an adult with an advanced solid tumor such as melanoma, head and neck, liver or kidney cancer. The rearrangement uses TRBV9 and TRBJ2-3, with a tentative D call TRBD1 (5 bases). Sequenced material: CD4+ or CD8+ T cells sorted from blood, taken in a trial of the OX40 agonist ivuxolimab. The CDR3 DNA reads TGTGCCAGCAGCGACGCAGGGCCAGGCTTTCTGTATTTT. Translating gives CASSDAGPGFLYF.